Each of the 7 T cell receptor beta chains below was sequenced from the same sample in a study of beta chain features in type 1 diabetes. Study-wide results and limits: In all four CD4+ subsets, TCRB CDR3 length was significantly, moderately reduced in type 1 diabetes.

Their specific antigens are unknown. Expressed TCRB transcripts were sequenced, since all the RNA that had been isolated was reverse transcribed. Assay used: immunoSEQ multiplex PCR; TCRdb lists only in-frame clones, some missing. The sample lists almost 350,000 clones; roughly 8.8% were seen once. The sequenced sample was central memory CD4+ T cells from blood. The receptors shown here come from a man aged 30-40 years with type 1 diabetes.

This clone was counted a few times. DNA for the CDR3: TGTGCCAGCAGGCAAGGCGGGGGGAACTATGGCTACACCTTC. Residues: CASRQGGGNYGYTF. The chain recombines TRBV27 with TRBJ1-2; D is perhaps TRBD1 (5 bases). V was pared by 6 bases and J by 2 bases, with 13 bases between. Per the germline V gene, CDR1 is MNHEY and CDR2 is SMNVEV (reference sequence). The length of the CDR3 is 14 residues.

The J gene is TRBJ2-7, the V gene TRBV5-1; possibly TRBD1 for D (5 bases). Germline-derived CDR1 and CDR2 are SGHRS and YFSETQ. This CDR3 has 15 amino acids. V dropped 4 bases and J dropped 0 bases, with 14 bases sitting between them. The CDR3 is CASSREGASSYEQYF. The CDR3 nucleotides are TGCGCCAGCAGCCGAGAAGGGGCGAGCTCCTACGAGCAGTACTTC.

The J gene is TRBJ1-2, the V gene TRBV9; D is perhaps TRBD1 (5 bases). V dropped 3 bases and J dropped 4 bases, with 7 bases sitting between them. In germline, CDR1 is SGDLS, CDR2 YYNGEE. The CDR3 is 12 residues long. The CDR3 DNA reads as TGTGCCAGCAGCGGGCAGGGCTATGGCTACACCTTC. It encodes CASSGQGYGYTF.

Written as DNA, the CDR3 is TGTGCCTGGACCAGGACAGGGGCAAACAATGAGCAGTTCTTC. This sequence encodes CAWTRTGANNEQFF. The chain links TRBV30 to TRBJ2-1, with 9 bases identical to TRBD1. The V gene's germline CDR1 is GTSNPN and CDR2 SVGIG (reference sequence). The CDR3 has 14 residues. After removal of 4 bases from V and 5 bases from J, the junction contained 6 bases not matched to a gene.

The chain joins TRBV9 to TRBJ2-3, with 7 bases that match TRBD2. The CDR3 runs to 13 residues. Germline-derived CDR1 and CDR2 are SGDLS and YYNGEE. After removal of 6 bases from V and 2 bases from J, the junction contained 3 bases not matched to a gene. CDR3 DNA sequence: TGTGCCAGCAAGCGGGATTACACAGATACGCAGTATTTT. It yields the protein CASKRDYTDTQYF. The full variable domain, its missing parts supplied by reference TRBV9 and TRBJ2-3, is DSGVTQTPKHLITATGQRVTLRCSPRSGDLSVYWYQQSLDQGLQFLIQYYNGEERAKGNILERFSAQQFPDLHSELNLSSLELGDSALYFCASKRDYTDTQYFGPGTRLTVL.

There are many counts of this clone. The chain has TRBV6-5 and TRBJ2-3; tentatively, D is TRBD2 (5 bases). Trimming removed 5 bases from V and 2 bases from J, with 8 bases in between. Germline V gene data show CDR1 as MNHEY and CDR2 as SVGAGI. The CDR3 totals 13 residues. The CDR3: CASSGLFTDTQYF. The CDR3 region has the DNA TGTGCCAGCAGTGGACTTTTCACAGATACGCAGTATTTT.

The V and J genes are TRBV19 and TRBJ2-5; maybe TRBD2 (7 bases). This CDR3 region has 15 residues. V was cut by 0 bases and J by 5 bases, with 13 bases left in between. The germline V gene encodes CDR1 LNHDA and CDR2 SQIVND (reference sequence). This chain's CDR3 is CASSIDQGRGETQYF. CDR3 nucleotide sequence: TGTGCCAGTAGTATAGACCAGGGGAGGGGTGAGACCCAGTACTTC.